One and the same sample provided the 15 T cell receptor beta chains below, sequenced in a study of OX40 agonist ivuxolimab in advanced cancers. The assay was immunoSEQ multiplex PCR, and TCRdb's table has in-frame clones only and misses some. This sample has some 77,000 clones, with 85% found just once. The specimen comprised CD4+ or CD8+ T cells sorted from blood, sampled in a trial of the OX40 agonist ivuxolimab. These receptors originate from an adult with an advanced solid tumor such as melanoma, head and neck, liver or kidney cancer.

V gene TRBV9 combines with J gene TRBJ2-1; 10 bases fit TRBD2. The CDR3 loop spans 16 amino acids. Trimming took 3 bases from V and 6 from J; bases not matched to a gene: 9. Germline V gene data show CDR1 as SGDLS and CDR2 as YYNGEE. Here the CDR3 DNA reads TGTGCCAGCAGCGCCGGTGGACTAGCGGCCTTCAATGAGCAGTTCTTC. This encodes CASSAGGLAAFNEQFF.

The count of this clone is one. The V gene is TRBV5-5, the J gene TRBJ1-1, with D possibly TRBD1 on 6 matching bases. The CDR3 spans 15 residues. Trimming left V 4 bases short and J 5 bases short, with 18 bases between. Germline CDR1 and CDR2: SGHKS and YYEKEE (reference sequence). The chain's CDR3 is CASSQGRGQGTEAFF. DNA of the CDR3: TGTGCCAGCAGCCAAGGTCGGGGGCAGGGGACTGAAGCTTTCTTT.

The chain has TRBV7-2 and TRBJ2-1, with D tentatively TRBD2 (6 bases). V shed 2 bases and J shed 5 bases, with 13 bases lying between them. This CDR3 comprises 15 residues. Per germline, CDR1 SGHTA and CDR2 FQGNSA. This chain's CDR3 is CASSLFRGTNNEQFF. The DNA for the CDR3 is TGTGCCAGCAGCTTATTCCGGGGGACCAACAATGAGCAGTTCTTC.

The chain has TRBV6-6 and TRBJ2-5; tentatively, D is TRBD2 (6 bases). Trimming removed 2 bases at V and 2 bases at J, with 9 bases between. The CDR3 has 14 residues. Germline CDR1 MNHNY, CDR2 SVGAGI (reference sequence). CDR3 sequence (DNA): TGTGCCAGCAGTTACGGGGGGTTACAAGAGACCCAGTACTTC. Its translation is CASSYGGLQETQYF.

This rearrangement joins TRBV25-1 to TRBJ1-6; D not certain. The CDR3 spans 16 residues. V dropped 6 bases and J dropped 8 bases, with 20 bases sitting between them. Germline-derived CDR1 and CDR2 are MGHDK and SYGVNS. The CDR3 sequence is CASSKTTVSKDSPLHF. The CDR3 DNA reads as TGTGCCAGCAGCAAAACCACCGTTTCTAAGGATTCACCCCTCCACTTT.

CDR3 loop: CASIPRGGTQYF. In nucleotides, the CDR3 is TGTGCCAGCATACCGAGGGGAGGTACGCAGTATTTT. The chain employs TRBV28 and TRBJ2-3, with TRBD2 as a possible D gene (6 bases). V lost 7 bases and J 8 bases, leaving 13 bases between the germline ends. Germline-derived CDR1 and CDR2 are MDHEN and SYDVKM. The CDR3 covers 12 residues.

The V gene is TRBV7-9, the J gene TRBJ1-6, with unresolved D. The CDR3 covers 14 residues. Between the trimmed V and J ends, which lost 11 bases and 6 bases, there was a span of 17 bases. Germline V CDR1 and CDR2: SEHNR, FQNEAQ (reference sequence). CDR3 residues: CAGRRTPSNSPLHF. The CDR3 bases are TGTGCCGGAAGACGCACACCTTCTAATTCACCCCTCCACTTT.

The chain links TRBV13 to TRBJ1-2; 11 bases match TRBD1. The germline V gene has CDR1 PRHDT and CDR2 FYEKMQ (reference sequence). The junction had 10 bases not matched to a gene; V was cut back by 6 bases and J by 4 bases. The CDR3 loop spans 16 amino acids. This chain's CDR3 is CASSLTGTGGIYGYTF. DNA of the CDR3: TGTGCCAGCAGTTTAACCGGGACAGGGGGGATCTATGGCTACACCTTC.

The CDR3 DNA reads TGTGCCAGCAGCTTAACAGGCAATCAGCCCCAGCATTTT. Its protein product is CASSLTGNQPQHF. The gene calls are TRBV7-2 and TRBJ1-5; D ambiguous. Deletions cut 2 bases from V and 2 bases from J, with 4 bases between. Germline-derived CDR1 and CDR2 are SGHTA and FQGNSA. The CDR3 sequence is 13 residues long.

The J gene is TRBJ1-3, the V gene TRBV19; 7 nucleotides align to TRBD1. The CDR3 runs 15 residues. Germline V gives CDR1 LNHDA, CDR2 SQIVND (reference sequence). Trimming took 6 bases from V and 2 from J; bases not matched to a gene: 7. DNA for the CDR3: TGTGCCAGTAGCCCGGACAGGCAACCTGGAAACACCATATATTTT. Protein: CASSPDRQPGNTIYF.

This chain uses TRBV4-2 with TRBJ1-1; D not certain. CDR1 is LGHNA and CDR2 is YNFKEQ in the germline V gene. The CDR3 spans 12 residues. Deletions cut 4 bases from V and 3 bases from J, with 6 bases between. CDR3 sequence: CASSRVDTEAFF. CDR3 nucleotides: TGTGCCAGCAGCCGGGTGGACACTGAAGCTTTCTTT.

This chain links TRBV11-1 with TRBJ2-7, with 7 bases aligning to TRBD1. Germline V gene sequence: CDR1 SGHAT, CDR2 FQDESV (reference sequence). The trim removed 5 bases at V and 0 bases at J, leaving 4 bases unmatched. This CDR3 is 14 amino acids long. As DNA, the CDR3 is TGTGCCAGCAGCCGGGACAGCAACTCCTACGAGCAGTACTTC. It yields the protein CASSRDSNSYEQYF.

The V gene is TRBV19, the J gene TRBJ2-6, with a possible D match to TRBD1 (6 bases). CDR3 size: 16 residues. With 6 bases removed from V and 1 base from J, the gap between germline ends came to 13 bases. Germline-derived CDR1 and CDR2 are LNHDA and SQIVND (reference sequence). The CDR3 DNA sequence: TGTGCCAGTAGCGCACGAACAGGGTCTGGGGCCAACGTCCTGACTTTC. This translates into CASSARTGSGANVLTF.

V usage is TRBV18 and J usage is TRBJ1-5; 7 nucleotides agree with TRBD1. This CDR3 is 15 amino acids long. CDR1 is KGHSH and CDR2 is LQKENI in the germline V gene. The V and J ends lost 3 bases and 4 bases, in that order; junction bases with no gene match: 6. In nucleotides, the CDR3 is TGTGCCAGCTCACCGCTTGGGACAGCGAATCAGCCCCAGCATTTT. It codes for CASSPLGTANQPQHF.

The chain uses TRBV6-6 and TRBJ1-6; 7 bases are a match to TRBD1. CDR3 length equals 14 residues. With V trimmed by 6 bases and J by 8 bases, 7 bases remained unmatched. Germline values: CDR1 MNHNY, CDR2 SVGAGI (reference sequence). CDR3 bases: TGTGCCAGCAGCCAGACAGGGTGGGATTCACCCCTCCACTTT. Its translation: CASSQTGWDSPLHF.